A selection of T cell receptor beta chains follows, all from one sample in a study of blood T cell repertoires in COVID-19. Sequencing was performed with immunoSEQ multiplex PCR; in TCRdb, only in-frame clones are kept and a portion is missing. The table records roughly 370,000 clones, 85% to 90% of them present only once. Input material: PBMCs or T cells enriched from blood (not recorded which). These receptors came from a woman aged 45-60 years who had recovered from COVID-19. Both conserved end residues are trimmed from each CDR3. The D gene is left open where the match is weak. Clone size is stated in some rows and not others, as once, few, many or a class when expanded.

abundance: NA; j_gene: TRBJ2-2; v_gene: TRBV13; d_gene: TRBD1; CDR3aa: ASSATDRGGTGELF
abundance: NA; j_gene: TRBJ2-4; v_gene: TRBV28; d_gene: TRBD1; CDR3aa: ASSVPRDRSLAKNIQY
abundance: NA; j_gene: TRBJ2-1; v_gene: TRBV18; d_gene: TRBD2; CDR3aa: ASSLGSGGFYEQF
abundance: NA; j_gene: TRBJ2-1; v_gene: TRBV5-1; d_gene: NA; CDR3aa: ASSLERADNNEQF
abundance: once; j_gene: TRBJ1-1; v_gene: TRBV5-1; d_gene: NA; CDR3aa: ASSLAATQETAYTEAF
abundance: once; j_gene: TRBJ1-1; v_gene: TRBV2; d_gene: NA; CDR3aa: ASASGVGLNTEAF
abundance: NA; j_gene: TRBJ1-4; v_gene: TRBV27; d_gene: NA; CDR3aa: ASGPSTVTNEKLF
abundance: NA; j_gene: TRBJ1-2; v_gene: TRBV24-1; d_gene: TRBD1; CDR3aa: ATSDLWRTGENLGGYT
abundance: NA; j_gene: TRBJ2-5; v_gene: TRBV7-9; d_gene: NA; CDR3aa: ASSFGTEETQY
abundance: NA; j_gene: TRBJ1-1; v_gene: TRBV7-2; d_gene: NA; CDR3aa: ASSLAYPASRTEAF
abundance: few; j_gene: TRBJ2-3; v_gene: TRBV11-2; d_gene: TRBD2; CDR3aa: ASSLGLAGGVGTDTQY